This T cell receptor beta chain was identified during a study of blood T cell repertoires in COVID-19. Study-level background: Collection of acute and convalescent COVID-19 samples took place in the United States, Italy and Spain. PBMCs, B-cell-depleted T cells, or T cells provided the cDNA or gDNA that made up the material.

Patients in Seattle were enrolled during active infection, then followed longitudinally. Germline trimming cut 3 bases from V and 5 bases from J; bases unmatched to any gene: 4. The CDR3 loop spans 14 amino acids. Germline values: CDR1 MNHNS, CDR2 SASEGT. In the original analysis: Cell counts per sample came from amplifying reference gene primers. Libraries were prepared by immunoSEQ multiplex PCR; TCRdb keeps only in-frame clonotypes and omits some of them. Clone size and V and J calls were adopted from that table, with D and trimming inferred from the DNA. Of about 300,000 clones listed, more than 80% are singletons.

Material for sequencing was peripheral blood. The TCR sequence derives from a woman aged 50 to 60 with COVID-19, enrolled during active disease. The rearrangement uses TRBV6-1 and TRBJ2-7, with TRBD1 matching over 10 bases. The CDR3 coding sequence is TGTGCCAGCAGTGATGGGACAGGGGTAGACGAGCAGTACTTC. Protein: CASSDGTGVDEQYF.